Presented here are 31 T cell receptor beta chains from one specimen sequenced in a study of neurological immune-mediated disorders. TCRdb reprocessed the 5' RACE reads via MiXCR and lists one record per CDR3 protein. This table holds 30,000 to 35,000 distinct CDR3 sequences, over 3.5% found once. The sample comprised CD4+ T cells from blood. These TCRs come from a woman between 40 and 55 years old in good health.

This clonotype was recorded many times. The CDR3 protein is CASSVGSGPGDTQYF. CDR3 sequence (DNA): TGTGCCAGCAGTGTGGGCTCGGGGCCCGGAGATACGCAGTATTTT. The chain combines TRBV6-4 with TRBJ2-3; either TRBD1 or TRBD2 may supply D (5 bases each). V was clipped by 4 bases and J by 5 bases, with 16 bases between them. The CDR3 length is 15 residues. The germline CDR1 and CDR2 sequences are MRHNA and SNTAGT.

This clonotype was seen repeatedly, ten times or more. The V call is TRBV3-1, the J call TRBJ1-6; D is ambiguous. This CDR3 has 13 residues. Trimming removed 1 base at V and 8 bases at J, with 6 bases between. Looked up from germline, CDR1 is LGHDT and CDR2 is YNNKEL (reference sequence). In DNA form, the CDR3 reads TGTGCCAGCAGCCAAGGACGGGATTCACCCCTCCACTTT. The encoded protein is CASSQGRDSPLHF.

There are many counts of this clonotype. The chain links TRBV5-1 to TRBJ1-1, with TRBD1 identical over 7 bases. The germline V gene has CDR1 SGHRS and CDR2 YFSETQ. The trim removed 4 bases at V and 4 bases at J, leaving 10 bases unmatched. This CDR3 contains 15 residues. CDR3 sequence reads: CASSPPTGIGTEAFF. The CDR3 bases are TGCGCCAGCAGCCCTCCGACAGGGATCGGCACTGAAGCTTTCTTT.

At least ten counts were recorded for this clonotype. V is TRBV3-1 and J is TRBJ1-1, with D perhaps matching TRBD1 (6 bases). V lost 4 bases to trimming and J lost 0 bases, with 9 bases between them. Germline CDR1 is LGHDT and CDR2 is YNNKEL (reference sequence). This CDR3 contains 14 residues. The CDR3 is CASSLTGLNTEAFF. In DNA form, the CDR3 reads TGTGCCAGCAGCCTAACAGGGCTGAACACTGAAGCTTTCTTT.

This clonotype appeared many times. The chain recombines TRBV20-1 with TRBJ1-5; unclear D gene. The germline V gene encodes CDR1 DFQATT and CDR2 SNEGSKA (reference sequence). The V and J ends lost 6 bases and 1 base respectively, with 10 bases between them. The CDR3 is 13 amino acids. The CDR3 sequence: CSANGMSNQPQHF. As DNA, the CDR3 is TGCAGTGCCAATGGCATGAGCAATCAGCCCCAGCATTTT.

There are many counts of this clonotype. The J gene is TRBJ2-3, the V gene TRBV5-1, with D unresolved. Trimming took 0 bases from V and 4 from J, leaving 12 bases between them. CDR3 length equals 15 residues. In germline, CDR1 is SGHRS, CDR2 YFSETQ. CDR3: CASSLALRLADTQYF. CDR3 nucleotides: TGCGCCAGCAGCTTGGCCTTGAGGTTAGCAGATACGCAGTATTTT.

This clonotype was seen a handful of times. One end of the junction is discordant with germline, which a read error may explain. V gene TRBV5-5 combines with J gene TRBJ2-3, with 9 positions matching TRBD1. The CDR3 has 14 residues. Germline V lookup: CDR1 SGHKS, CDR2 YYEKEE (reference sequence). The CDR3 protein is CASTLDRGRDTQYF. The CDR3, as DNA: TGTGCCAGCACCTTGGACAGGGGCAGGGATACGCAGTATTTT. Filled out from reference TRBV5-5 and TRBJ2-3, the complete variable domain reads DAGVTQSPTHLIKTRGQQVTLRCSPISGHKSVSWYQQVLGQGPQFIFQYYEKEERGRGNFPDRFSARQFPNYSSELNVNALLLGDSALYLCASTLDRGRDTQYFGPGTRLTVL.

This clonotype was observed at least ten times. V gene TRBV12-3 or TRBV12-4 combines with J gene TRBJ2-3; TRBD1 matches at 9 bases. The CDR3 is made up of 13 amino acids. V shed 4 bases, J shed 4 bases, and the junction held 0 bases outside the gene matches. The CDR3: CASSWTGADTQYF. CDR3 DNA sequence: TGTGCCAGCAGTTGGACAGGGGCAGATACGCAGTATTTT.

Ten or more counts support this clonotype. The chain uses TRBV7-3 and TRBJ2-3; 9 nucleotides match TRBD2. Germline lookup yields CDR1 SGHTA and CDR2 FQGTGA. CDR3 length: 15 amino acids. V lost 3 bases, J lost 3 bases, and 4 bases stayed unmatched. CDR3 amino acids: CASSLSLAGTDTQYF. CDR3 DNA: TGTGCCAGCAGCTTGAGCCTAGCGGGGACAGATACGCAGTATTTT.

This clonotype was seen repeatedly, ten times or more. The gene calls are TRBV12-3 or TRBV12-4 and TRBJ1-4, with unresolved D. The CDR3 runs 14 residues. Trimming took off 7 bases at V and 11 bases at J, with 20 bases between the two ends. In nucleotides, the CDR3 is TGTGCCAGCAAACGGGGAGGGAAAAGTGAGAAACTGTTTTTT. Its translation: CASKRGGKSEKLFF.

This clonotype has a count of ten or more. This sequence joins TRBV30 and TRBJ2-2, with D hard to call. Looked up from germline, CDR1 is GTSNPN and CDR2 is SVGIG (reference sequence). This CDR3 spans 12 amino acids. The ends were cut back, 0 bases at V and 6 bases at J, with 5 bases in the middle. Here the CDR3 DNA reads TGTGCCTGGAGTGTCGTGGCCGGGGAGCTGTTTTTT. It translates to CAWSVVAGELFF.

This clonotype was seen repeatedly, ten times or more. The J gene is TRBJ2-7, the V gene TRBV20-1; 8 nucleotides match TRBD2. The germline CDR1 and CDR2 sequences are DFQATT and SNEGSKA (reference sequence). CDR3 length: 15 amino acids. Germline trimming cut 2 bases from V and 2 bases from J; bases unmatched to any gene: 8. The CDR3, as DNA: TGCAGTGCTAGACGGCCGGGAGGGGCCCCCTACGAGCAGTACTTC. Its protein is CSARRPGGAPYEQYF.

This clonotype came up many times. V gene TRBV29-1 combines with J gene TRBJ2-7; TRBD1 or TRBD2 may be the D gene (5 bases each). V gave up 7 bases and J gave up 0 bases, with 10 bases separating them. CDR1 is SQVTM, CDR2 ANQGSEA, per germline. CDR3 length equals 12 residues. CDR3 in DNA: TGCAGCGCTGGGACCAGCTCCTACGAGCAGTACTTC. Amino acid sequence: CSAGTSSYEQYF.

This clonotype was seen at least ten times. The chain joins TRBV12-3 or TRBV12-4 to TRBJ2-7, with a tentative D call TRBD1 (6 bases). CDR3 length: 16 residues. V lost 0 bases to trimming and J lost 3 bases, with 15 bases between them. The CDR3 sequence is CASSLARGSGNYEQYF. The DNA of the CDR3 is TGTGCCAGCAGTTTAGCGAGGGGGTCAGGGAACTACGAGCAGTACTTC.

This clonotype was counted at least ten times. This sequence joins TRBV20-1 and TRBJ2-4; the D gene is possibly TRBD2 (7 bases). The V end lost 5 bases, the J end lost 2 bases, and 16 bases lay between the germline ends. Germline assignment: CDR1 DFQATT and CDR2 SNEGSKA (reference sequence). This CDR3 comprises 15 residues. This CDR3 is CSAYTGGLPKNIQYF. The CDR3 coding sequence is TGCAGTGCTTACACGGGGGGCTTGCCCAAAAACATTCAGTACTTC.

This clonotype was seen repeatedly, ten times or more. The chain is built from TRBV5-5 and TRBJ1-1, with D uncertain. The germline V gene has CDR1 SGHKS and CDR2 YYEKEE (reference sequence). The ends were cut back, 2 bases at V and 0 bases at J, with 14 bases in the middle. This CDR3 has 16 residues. CDR3 in DNA: TGTGCCAGCAGCTTTTCCGCAGGTTCCTTGAACACTGAAGCTTTCTTT. Its translation is CASSFSAGSLNTEAFF.

This clonotype was seen repeatedly, ten times or more. This rearrangement joins TRBV20-1 to TRBJ2-1; 10 nucleotides match TRBD2. J was trimmed by 10 bases and V by 6 bases; bases with no gene match: 15. CDR3 length equals 15 residues. Germline V gene lookup returns CDR1 DFQATT and CDR2 SNEGSKA (reference sequence). The CDR3 nucleotides are TGCAGTGCGCGAAAGGGTAGCGGGAGGCCATACGAGCAGTTCTTC. Its protein product is CSARKGSGRPYEQFF.

At least ten counts were recorded for this clonotype. The chain links TRBV6-5 to TRBJ2-7; TRBD2 matches at 10 bases. The CDR3 is made up of 17 amino acids. J lost 1 base, V lost 5 bases, and 11 bases had no gene match. Germline values: CDR1 MNHEY, CDR2 SVGAGI. This CDR3 reads CASSRWGSGGVSYEQYF. CDR3 DNA: TGTGCCAGCAGTCGATGGGGAAGCGGGGGGGTTTCCTACGAGCAGTACTTC.

This clonotype has a count of ten or more. The chain is built from TRBV14 and TRBJ2-3; 10 nucleotides agree with TRBD2. The ends lost 0 bases at V and 1 base at J; junction bases unmatched: 4. The CDR3 consists of 17 residues. CDR1 is SGHDN, CDR2 FVKESK, per germline. The CDR3 here is CASSQDLLAGGTDTQYF. CDR3 DNA sequence: TGTGCCAGCAGCCAAGATCTCCTAGCGGGAGGCACAGATACGCAGTATTTT.

Comments on this clonotype: Just one base apart from a much larger clone, this may be a read error. The chain combines TRBV19 with TRBJ2-1; 10 bases are shared with TRBD1. CDR1 and CDR2 from the germline V gene are LNHDA and SQIVND (reference sequence). The CDR3 length is 14 residues. CDR3 DNA sequence: TGTGCCAGTAGCTCGACAGGGGGCTACAATGAGCGGTTCTTC. This sequence encodes CASSSTGGYNERFF.

This clonotype occurred many times. This sequence joins TRBV24-1 and TRBJ2-6; weak D call: TRBD1 (5 bases). CDR3 length equals 15 residues. Trimming cost V 3 bases and J 3 bases, with 8 bases left between them. CDR1 and CDR2 from the germline V gene are KGHDR and SFDVKD. The CDR3 coding sequence is TGTGCCACCAGTGATGGGGCACTTGGGGCCAACGTCCTGACTTTC. It specifies CATSDGALGANVLTF.

In this sample, this clonotype turned up many times. The V call is TRBV20-1, the J call TRBJ1-4; D is perhaps TRBD1 (6 bases). Deletions cut 3 bases from V and 8 bases from J, with 19 bases between. Germline loops: CDR1 DFQATT, CDR2 SNEGSKA (reference sequence). The CDR3 spans 15 residues. The CDR3 coding sequence is TGCAGTGCTAGTGGTCGCTCAGGGGCAAAAGAAAAACTGTTTTTT. As protein: CSASGRSGAKEKLFF.

This clonotype was found many times. The chain carries TRBV7-2 and TRBJ1-4, with D unresolved. Between the trimmed V and J ends, which lost 2 bases and 8 bases, there was a span of 15 bases. This CDR3 region has 15 residues. Germline lookup yields CDR1 SGHTA and CDR2 FQGNSA. The CDR3 here is CASSLQATKSEKLFF. CDR3 DNA sequence: TGTGCCAGCAGCTTACAAGCGACGAAGAGCGAAAAACTGTTTTTT.

The chain joins TRBV7-9 to TRBJ2-7; 7 bases line up with TRBD2. The germline gives CDR1 SEHNR, CDR2 FQNEAQ (reference sequence). The ends lost 0 bases at V and 2 bases at J; junction bases unmatched: 1. This CDR3 has 14 amino acids. The CDR3 sequence: CASSLAGGTYEQYF. The CDR3 DNA reads as TGTGCCAGCAGCTTAGCGGGAGGGACCTACGAGCAGTACTTC.

This clonotype was detected ten times or more. The chain joins TRBV20-1 to TRBJ1-4; maybe TRBD1 (5 bases). Germline V gene sequence: CDR1 DFQATT, CDR2 SNEGSKA (reference sequence). Trimming pared 0 bases from V and 5 bases from J, leaving 16 bases between. The CDR3 is 16 amino acids. The CDR3: CSARDKGMASNEKLFF. The CDR3 region has the DNA TGCAGTGCTAGAGATAAGGGGATGGCCTCCAATGAAAAACTGTTTTTT.

This clonotype was found many times. The rearrangement links TRBV6-5 to TRBJ1-1, with D possibly being TRBD1 (6 bases). The CDR3 has 13 amino acids. V shed 5 bases and J shed 6 bases, with 13 bases lying between them. Germline V CDR1 and CDR2: MNHEY, SVGAGI. CDR3 sequence reads: CASSPQGYAEAFF. CDR3 nucleotide sequence: TGTGCCAGCAGTCCACAGGGTTATGCTGAAGCTTTCTTT.

The sample holds many counts of this clonotype. The chain employs TRBV5-1 and TRBJ2-5; 9 bases align to TRBD1. This CDR3 has 16 residues. Germline CDR1 and CDR2: SGHRS and YFSETQ. V was pared by 0 bases and J by 5 bases, with 8 bases of the junction left unmatched. CDR3 nucleotides: TGCGCCAGCAGCTTGGCTGGGACAGGGAGATTGGAGACCCAGTACTTC. The encoded protein is CASSLAGTGRLETQYF.

This clonotype was seen ten or more times. The V and J genes are TRBV7-8 and TRBJ2-3; weak D call: TRBD2 (5 bases). The CDR3 is 17 residues long. V was pared by 4 bases and J by 0 bases, with 17 bases between. The germline V gene encodes CDR1 SGHVS and CDR2 FQNEAQ. The CDR3 is CASSSLWWTRSTDTQYF. The DNA for the CDR3 is TGTGCCAGCAGCTCCTTATGGTGGACTCGTAGCACAGATACGCAGTATTTT.

This clonotype has a count of ten or more. The chain combines TRBV12-3 or TRBV12-4 with TRBJ2-7; 12 nucleotides line up with TRBD2. The CDR3 spans 16 residues. Germline trimming cut 5 bases from V and 5 bases from J; bases unmatched to any gene: 10. As DNA, the CDR3 is TGTGCCAGCAGTCTCCGGACTAGCGGGAAAACGAACGAGCAGTACTTC. As protein: CASSLRTSGKTNEQYF.

The genes are TRBV12-3 or TRBV12-4 and TRBJ2-2; 7 positions match TRBD2. The CDR3 is made up of 14 amino acids. The V segment lost 0 bases and the J segment 10 bases; nucleotides outside the gene matches: 5. The CDR3 sequence: CASSLAGGKEELFF. CDR3 in DNA: TGTGCCAGCAGTTTAGCGGGGGGGAAAGAGGAGCTGTTTTTT.

This clonotype has a count of ten or more. The rearrangement joins TRBV3-1 to TRBJ1-2, with D perhaps matching TRBD1 (6 bases). The CDR3 has 17 residues. Looked up from germline, CDR1 is LGHDT and CDR2 is YNNKEL (reference sequence). Trimming left V 1 base short and J 6 bases short, with 21 bases between. The CDR3 DNA reads TGTGCCAGCAGCCAAGCCCCAAACCCCCCCAGGGACAATGGCTACACCTTC. Translation: CASSQAPNPPRDNGYTF.